A single sample is the source of the 16 T cell receptor beta chains below, sequenced in a study of blood T cell repertoires in COVID-19. TCRdb's copy holds only in-frame clones and misses some; the assay was immunoSEQ multiplex PCR. The sample includes 150,000 to 200,000 clones, 80% to 90% seen only once; the top ten take 2.1%. The sequenced sample consisted of peripheral blood. The receptors were sampled from a man aged 65 to 85 with active or convalescent COVID-19.

This clone has just one count. The chain employs TRBV5-6 and TRBJ1-1; D might be TRBD1 (6 bases). V was cut by 4 bases and J by 0 bases, with 16 bases left in between. CDR1 and CDR2 from the germline V gene are SGHDT and YYEEEE. CDR3 size: 16 residues. The CDR3 here is CASSLPGGGMNTEAFF. DNA of the CDR3: TGTGCCAGCAGCCTCCCCGGGGGGGGCATGAACACTGAAGCTTTCTTT.

The chain combines TRBV2 with TRBJ1-6, with 12 bases that match TRBD1. The ends lost 9 bases at V and 6 bases at J; junction bases unmatched: 3. The CDR3 is made up of 14 amino acids. Germline V gene sequence: CDR1 SNHLY, CDR2 FYNNEI. The CDR3 DNA reads as TGTGCCAGGGGGACAGGGGGCCGTAATTCACCCCTCCACTTT. Translating gives CARGTGGRNSPLHF.

The rearrangement joins TRBV7-2 to TRBJ2-6, with 8 bases identical to TRBD2. The junction had 5 bases not matched to a gene; V was cut back by 5 bases and J by 2 bases. Germline V gene sequence: CDR1 SGHTA, CDR2 FQGNSA. The CDR3 spans 16 residues. The CDR3 loop reads CASSLRGGPGANVLTF. The CDR3 DNA sequence: TGTGCCAGCAGCCTTCGGGGGGGGCCTGGGGCCAACGTCCTGACTTTC.

This chain joins TRBV7-2 and TRBJ2-7; 8 bases fit TRBD2. This CDR3 contains 16 residues. Germline trimming cut 5 bases from V and 1 base from J; bases unmatched to any gene: 10. CDR1 is SGHTA, CDR2 FQGNSA, per germline. The CDR3 protein is CASSINGASGSYEQYF. The CDR3 coding sequence is TGTGCCAGCAGCATAAACGGGGCTAGCGGGTCCTACGAGCAGTACTTC.

The gene calls are TRBV18 and TRBJ1-3; 10 positions agree with TRBD1. The CDR3 runs 15 residues. Germline-derived CDR1 and CDR2 are KGHSH and LQKENI. With 2 bases clipped from V and 5 bases from J, the junction kept 3 bases outside the gene matches. Here the CDR3 reads CASSPSGQGRNTIYF. The DNA of the CDR3 is TGTGCCAGCTCACCATCGGGACAGGGGAGAAACACCATATATTTT.

The chain uses TRBV6-6 and TRBJ2-1; D gene ambiguous. V was clipped by 0 bases and J by 8 bases, with 2 bases between them. The CDR3 is 11 amino acids. Germline V gene data show CDR1 as MNHNY and CDR2 as SVGAGI (reference sequence). This CDR3 is CASSYSDEQFF. CDR3 DNA: TGTGCCAGCAGTTACTCCGATGAGCAGTTCTTC.

The chain has TRBV7-6 and TRBJ2-7; 9 bases are shared with TRBD1. With V trimmed by 1 base and J by 5 bases, 6 bases remained unmatched. Germline V gives CDR1 SGHVS, CDR2 FNYEAQ. The CDR3 length is 15 residues. CDR3 in amino acids: CASSLEGQGYHEQYF. CDR3 DNA sequence: TGTGCCAGCAGCTTAGAGGGACAGGGCTACCACGAGCAGTACTTC.

This clone was seen only once. V usage is TRBV28 and J usage is TRBJ1-2; D gene uncertain. This CDR3 comprises 11 residues. CDR1 and CDR2 from the germline V gene are MDHEN and SYDVKM. Trimming shortened V by 6 bases and J by 4 bases, and 6 bases separated the two germline ends. CDR3 nucleotides: TGTGCCAGCAGCCCCTCCTATGGCTACACCTTC. Amino acids: CASSPSYGYTF.

The V call is TRBV20-1, the J call TRBJ1-1; weak D call: TRBD1 (6 bases). The CDR3 loop spans 15 amino acids. V lost 3 bases to trimming and J lost 4 bases, with 18 bases between them. Germline-derived CDR1 and CDR2 are DFQATT and SNEGSKA (reference sequence). Here the CDR3 reads CSASRGGEGSTEAFF. The CDR3 coding sequence is TGCAGTGCTAGTCGAGGGGGGGAGGGTAGCACTGAAGCTTTCTTT.

The chain couples TRBV18 to TRBJ1-5; D possibly corresponds to TRBD1 (6 bases). The CDR3 is 16 amino acids. V was shortened by 6 bases and J by 3 bases, with 18 bases between the two germline ends. From germline, CDR1 is KGHSH and CDR2 LQKENI. DNA of the CDR3: TGTGCCAGCTCCCCCGGTGGGAGGGGGGCCAATCAGCCCCAGCATTTT. Translated, it gives CASSPGGRGANQPQHF.

The chain joins TRBV5-5 to TRBJ2-1; 14 nucleotides agree with TRBD2. Trimming at V came to 4 bases and at J to 8 bases, leaving 11 bases not matched to a gene. Germline-derived CDR1 and CDR2 are SGHKS and YYEKEE (reference sequence). The CDR3 has 17 residues. The CDR3 region has the DNA TGTGCCAGCAGCCCGGAGGGACTAGCGGGAGTCGGGGATGAGCAGTTCTTC. Translation gives CASSPEGLAGVGDEQFF.

V and J are TRBV5-1 and TRBJ1-1; 8 positions agree with TRBD1. The germline V gene encodes CDR1 SGHRS and CDR2 YFSETQ. This CDR3 region has 16 residues. Unmatched junction bases numbered 10, after V lost 3 bases and J lost 3 bases. CDR3 region: CASSSTGGWRDTEAFF. The DNA of the CDR3 is TGCGCCAGCAGCTCAACAGGGGGGTGGCGAGACACTGAAGCTTTCTTT. The full variable domain, with the rest looked up from reference TRBV5-1 and TRBJ1-1, is KAGVTQTPRYLIKTRGQQVTLSCSPISGHRSVSWYQQTPGQGLQFLFEYFSETQRNKGNFPGRFSGRQFSNSRSEMNVSTLELGDSALYLCASSSTGGWRDTEAFFGQGTRLTVV.

The chain carries TRBV28 and TRBJ2-2; TRBD2 matches at 7 bases. The V gene's germline CDR1 is MDHEN and CDR2 SYDVKM. This CDR3 contains 14 residues. With 2 bases clipped from V and 3 bases from J, the junction kept 0 bases outside the gene matches. The DNA for the CDR3 is TGTGCCAGCAGTTTAGGGGGGGACACCGGGGAGCTGTTTTTT. Residues: CASSLGGDTGELFF.

This rearrangement joins TRBV7-9 to TRBJ2-5; D is unclear. The CDR3 is made up of 14 amino acids. V dropped 5 bases and J dropped 5 bases, with 15 bases sitting between them. Germline lookup yields CDR1 SEHNR and CDR2 FQNEAQ (reference sequence). Here the CDR3 DNA reads TGTGCCAGCAGCCCCGGCGGAAGTATGGAGACCCAGTACTTC. Translated: CASSPGGSMETQYF.

The chain recombines TRBV19 with TRBJ2-5; D possibly corresponds to TRBD2 (7 bases). CDR1 is LNHDA and CDR2 is SQIVND in the germline V gene (reference sequence). The CDR3 runs 16 residues. Trimming cost V 1 base and J 5 bases, with 17 bases left between them. As DNA, the CDR3 is TGTGCCAGTAGTATAGGGGGGGGCTCGGCGGGCGAGACCCAGTACTTC. Its protein is CASSIGGGSAGETQYF.

This clone was seen only once. The gene calls are TRBV18 and TRBJ2-5, with 7 positions matching TRBD2. Losses at the gene ends were 3 bases for V and 3 bases for J; bases not matched to a gene: 4. The V gene's germline CDR1 is KGHSH and CDR2 LQKENI. The CDR3 runs to 14 residues. CDR3: CASSPDRGEETQYF. The CDR3 region has the DNA TGTGCCAGCTCACCCGACCGGGGGGAAGAGACCCAGTACTTC.